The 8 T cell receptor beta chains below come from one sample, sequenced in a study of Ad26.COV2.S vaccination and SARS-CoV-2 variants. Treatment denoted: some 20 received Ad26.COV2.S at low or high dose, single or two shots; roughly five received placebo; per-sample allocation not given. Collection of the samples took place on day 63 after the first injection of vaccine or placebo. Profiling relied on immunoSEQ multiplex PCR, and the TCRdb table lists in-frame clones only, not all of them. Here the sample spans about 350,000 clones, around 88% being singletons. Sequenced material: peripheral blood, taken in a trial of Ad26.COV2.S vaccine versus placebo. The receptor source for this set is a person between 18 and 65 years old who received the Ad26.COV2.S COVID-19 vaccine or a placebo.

The CDR3 spells CASAKGLKNTGELFF. The CDR3 DNA follows: TGTGCCAGCGCAAAGGGGTTGAAGAACACCGGGGAGCTGTTTTTT. This chain links TRBV3-1 (or the pseudogene TRBV3-2) with TRBJ2-2, with D possibly TRBD1 on 5 matching bases. CDR3 length equals 15 residues. V was trimmed by 8 bases and J by 1 base, leaving 14 bases between them. From germline, CDR1 is LGHDT and CDR2 YNNKEL (reference sequence).

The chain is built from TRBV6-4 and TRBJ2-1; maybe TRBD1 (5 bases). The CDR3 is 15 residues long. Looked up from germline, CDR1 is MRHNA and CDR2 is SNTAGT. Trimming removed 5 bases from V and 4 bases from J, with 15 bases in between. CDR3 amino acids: CASSPQITGYNEQFF. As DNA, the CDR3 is TGTGCCAGCAGTCCCCAGATAACAGGATACAATGAGCAGTTCTTC.

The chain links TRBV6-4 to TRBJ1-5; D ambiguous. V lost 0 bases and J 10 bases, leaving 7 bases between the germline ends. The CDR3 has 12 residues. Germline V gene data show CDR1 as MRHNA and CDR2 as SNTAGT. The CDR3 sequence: CASSDSMIPQHF. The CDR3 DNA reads TGTGCCAGCAGTGACTCGATGATACCCCAGCATTTT.

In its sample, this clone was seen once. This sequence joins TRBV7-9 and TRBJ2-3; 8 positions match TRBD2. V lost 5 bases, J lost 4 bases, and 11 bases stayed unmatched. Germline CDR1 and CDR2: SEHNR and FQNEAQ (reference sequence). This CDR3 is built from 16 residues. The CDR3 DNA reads TGTGCCAGCAGCACCCCCAGAGCGGGAGCGGCAGATACGCAGTATTTT. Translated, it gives CASSTPRAGAADTQYF.

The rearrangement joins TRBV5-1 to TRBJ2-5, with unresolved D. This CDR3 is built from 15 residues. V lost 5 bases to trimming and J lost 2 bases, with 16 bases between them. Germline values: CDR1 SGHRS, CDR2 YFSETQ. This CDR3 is CASRLSDGRQETQYF. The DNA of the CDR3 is TGCGCCAGCAGACTCTCGGACGGCCGGCAAGAGACCCAGTACTTC.

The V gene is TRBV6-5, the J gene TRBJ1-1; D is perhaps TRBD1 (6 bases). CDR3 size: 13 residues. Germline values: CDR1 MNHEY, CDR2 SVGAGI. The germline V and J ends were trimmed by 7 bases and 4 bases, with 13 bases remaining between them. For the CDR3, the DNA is TGTGCCAGCAAGGAAGGGGGATCCACTGAAGCTTTCTTT. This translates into CASKEGGSTEAFF.

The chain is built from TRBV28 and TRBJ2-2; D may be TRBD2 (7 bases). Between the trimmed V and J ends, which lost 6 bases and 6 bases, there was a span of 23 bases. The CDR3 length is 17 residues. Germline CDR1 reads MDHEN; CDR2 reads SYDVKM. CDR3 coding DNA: TGTGCCAGCAGAGGTGTGGTCGGGGGGCGCAACGCCGGGGAGCTGTTTTTT. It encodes CASRGVVGGRNAGELFF. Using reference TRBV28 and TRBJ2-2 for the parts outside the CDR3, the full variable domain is DVKVTQSSRYLVKRTGEKVFLECVQDMDHENMFWYRQDPGLGLRLIYFSYDVKMKEKGDIPEGYSVSREKKERFSLILESASTNQTSMYLCASRGVVGGRNAGELFFGEGSRLTVL.

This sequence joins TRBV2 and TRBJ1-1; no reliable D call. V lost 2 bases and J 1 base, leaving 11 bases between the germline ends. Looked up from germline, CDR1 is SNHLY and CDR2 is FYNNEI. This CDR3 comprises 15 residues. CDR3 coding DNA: TGTGCCAGCAGTGAATCGACTTTTTCGAACACTGAAGCTTTCTTT. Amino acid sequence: CASSESTFSNTEAFF.